The clone carrying this TCR beta chain was seen ten or more times. The antigen is unknown. The data originate from a study of blood T cells in healthy people across ages. Broader study findings: A roughly linear fall in TCR beta diversity per million T cells was seen with increasing age. Unsorted PBMCs ruled out conclusive naive versus antigen-experienced comparison.

V lost 2 bases to trimming and J lost 3 bases, with 5 bases between them. The CDR3 totals 14 residues. CDR1 is SEHNR and CDR2 is FQNEAQ in the germline V gene (reference sequence). The second PCR ran roughly 7 to 12 cycles with a sample-barcoded 5' primer and J-beta primers. Tagging of each cDNA molecule was performed by a template-switch adaptor with 12 random nucleotides. TCRdb itself ran the 5' RACE reads through MiXCR, one entry per CDR3 protein. The sample has about 720,000 distinct CDR3 sequences; about a fifth are singletons. Extracted total RNA amounted to at least 5.5 micrograms for each sample.

The origin of this receptor is a man aged 70 or older in good health. What was sequenced was blood. The chain combines TRBV7-9 with TRBJ1-6, with D unclear. CDR3 sequence reads: CASSLPVYNSPLHF. In DNA form, the CDR3 reads TGTGCCAGCAGCTTACCCGTCTATAATTCACCCCTCCACTTT. The whole variable domain, remainder taken from reference TRBV7-9 and TRBJ1-6, is DTGVSQNPRHKITKRGQNVTFRCDPISEHNRLYWYRQTLGQGPEFLTYFQNEAQLEKSRLLSDRFSAERPKGSFSTLEIQRTEQGDSAMYLCASSLPVYNSPLHFGNGTRLTVT.